This entry lists 15 T cell receptor beta chains sequenced from one sample in a study of beta chain features in type 1 diabetes. Regarding the study as a whole: A moderate, significant TCRB CDR3 shortening appeared in type 1 diabetes across four CD4+ subsets.

Which antigens these TCRs recognize remains unknown. Of the isolated RNA, all was reverse transcribed, and so the sequenced material was expressed TCRB transcripts. Profiled with immunoSEQ multiplex PCR; TCRdb holds only in-frame clones, not every one. The sample lists more than 550,000 clones; roughly an eighth were seen once. Sequencing used naive CD4+ T cells from blood. All receptors derive from a man aged 18 to 35 with type 1 diabetes.

The table lists this clone with a few counts. The V call is TRBV2, the J call TRBJ1-5, with TRBD1 identical over 8 bases. The trim removed 4 bases at V and 5 bases at J, leaving 7 bases unmatched. This CDR3 has 15 residues. The germline V gene encodes CDR1 SNHLY and CDR2 FYNNEI. The CDR3 DNA follows: TGTGCCAGCAGTGGGGGGACAGGCTCTTATCAGCCCCAGCATTTT. It is translated as CASSGGTGSYQPQHF.

The chain employs TRBV7-8 and TRBJ2-7, with a possible D match to TRBD1 (5 bases). The V gene lost 1 base and the J gene lost 4 bases, with 11 bases spanning the gap. The CDR3 consists of 14 residues. Per the germline V gene, CDR1 is SGHVS and CDR2 is FQNEAQ. Here the CDR3 DNA reads TGTGCCAGCAGCTTAGGGGTGACAGTTTACGAGCAGTACTTC. Protein: CASSLGVTVYEQYF.

This clone appeared a few times. The chain is built from TRBV7-2 and TRBJ2-3; perhaps TRBD2 as D (5 bases). CDR1 and CDR2 from the germline V gene are SGHTA and FQGNSA. V was clipped by 5 bases and J by 0 bases, with 12 bases between them. There are 15 residues in the CDR3. The CDR3 DNA reads as TGTGCCAGCAGCGTTAGCGCTGGCAGCACAGATACGCAGTATTTT. Its protein is CASSVSAGSTDTQYF.

This clone was seen more than once but under ten times. This chain uses TRBV29-1 with TRBJ2-2; TRBD1 might be the D (5 bases). The CDR3 has 12 amino acids. V shed 8 bases and J shed 1 base, with 8 bases lying between them. CDR1 is SQVTM and CDR2 is ANQGSEA in the germline V gene. The CDR3 sequence: CSLQGNTGELFF. The CDR3 region has the DNA TGCAGCCTTCAGGGGAACACCGGGGAGCTGTTTTTT.

The chain employs TRBV9 and TRBJ2-5, with 10 bases fitting TRBD2. There are 15 residues in the CDR3. The trim removed 3 bases at V and 0 bases at J, leaving 2 bases unmatched. The germline gives CDR1 SGDLS, CDR2 YYNGEE. CDR3 protein: CASSALAGYQETQYF. In DNA form, the CDR3 reads TGTGCCAGCAGCGCACTAGCGGGGTACCAAGAGACCCAGTACTTC.

There are a few counts of this clone. The J gene is TRBJ2-1, the V gene TRBV29-1; 7 bases match TRBD2. CDR1 and CDR2 (germline): SQVTM, ANQGSEA. The V segment lost 4 bases and the J segment 0 bases; nucleotides outside the gene matches: 15. The CDR3 loop spans 18 amino acids. The CDR3 nucleotides are TGCAGCGTTGTCCTCGGAGCGGGAAGTCCTCACTCCTACAATGAGCAGTTCTTC. It codes for CSVVLGAGSPHSYNEQFF.

The chain employs TRBV29-1 and TRBJ2-3; D is unclear. V was pared by 7 bases and J by 1 base, with 18 bases between. Germline-derived CDR1 and CDR2 are SQVTM and ANQGSEA. The CDR3 has 15 amino acids. CDR3 nucleotides: TGCAGCGCGCTCGGACGGGTGTTTGGCACAGATACGCAGTATTTT. Translation gives CSALGRVFGTDTQYF.

This sequence joins TRBV7-2 and TRBJ2-3; D unclear. The germline V gene encodes CDR1 SGHTA and CDR2 FQGNSA. The CDR3 is 16 residues long. The V gene lost 1 base and the J gene lost 3 bases, with 14 bases spanning the gap. CDR3 sequence reads: CASSLGGPHLTDTQYF. The CDR3, as DNA: TGTGCCAGCAGCTTAGGCGGTCCTCACCTTACAGATACGCAGTATTTT.

V gene TRBV28 combines with J gene TRBJ2-7; the match to TRBD1 covers 7 bases. The germline V gene encodes CDR1 MDHEN and CDR2 SYDVKM. The ends lost 5 bases at V and 4 bases at J; junction bases unmatched: 8. CDR3 size: 14 residues. The CDR3 spells CASSLPGQKYEQYF. The CDR3 DNA sequence: TGTGCCAGCAGTCTACCGGGACAGAAGTACGAGCAGTACTTC.

This clone was counted a single time. V is TRBV2 and J is TRBJ1-1; tentatively, D is TRBD1 (5 bases). The CDR3 runs 14 residues. From germline, CDR1 is SNHLY and CDR2 FYNNEI. Trimming shortened V by 4 bases and J by 4 bases, and 13 bases separated the two germline ends. DNA for the CDR3: TGTGCCAGCAGTGTTGACAGCGGTGGCACTGAAGCTTTCTTT. As protein: CASSVDSGGTEAFF.

Only a few counts were recorded for this clone. The genes are TRBV19 and TRBJ2-1; TRBD2 matches 8 bases. Germline V gene sequence: CDR1 LNHDA, CDR2 SQIVND (reference sequence). This CDR3 comprises 14 residues. The junction had 2 bases not matched to a gene; V was cut back by 0 bases and J by 7 bases. CDR3 sequence (DNA): TGTGCCAGTAGTATAGATCGGGGGGGAAATGAGCAGTTCTTC. The encoded protein is CASSIDRGGNEQFF. The full variable domain, its missing parts supplied by reference TRBV19 and TRBJ2-1, is DGGITQSPKYLFRKEGQNVTLSCEQNLNHDAMYWYRQDPGQGLRLIYYSQIVNDFQKGDIAEGYSVSREKKESFPLTVTSAQKNPTAFYLCASSIDRGGNEQFFGPGTRLTVL.

The table lists this clone with a few counts. The genes are TRBV27 and TRBJ2-7, with 8 bases identical to TRBD1. After removal of 5 bases from V and 7 bases from J, the junction contained 4 bases not matched to a gene. The CDR3 covers 12 residues. In germline, CDR1 is MNHEY, CDR2 SMNVEV (reference sequence). Here the CDR3 DNA reads TGTGCCAGCAGTCCGGACAGGGAGGAGCAGTACTTC. Translation gives CASSPDREEQYF.

This chain joins TRBV30 and TRBJ1-5; D ambiguous. This CDR3 has 14 residues. V shed 3 bases and J shed 2 bases, with 11 bases lying between them. Germline loops: CDR1 GTSNPN, CDR2 SVGIG (reference sequence). CDR3 in amino acids: CAWSFGGGNQPQHF. CDR3 in DNA: TGTGCCTGGAGCTTTGGCGGGGGCAATCAGCCCCAGCATTTT.

The V call is TRBV2, the J call TRBJ2-5; TRBD2 matches 12 bases. The CDR3 contains 15 residues. V lost 6 bases, J lost 5 bases, and 7 bases stayed unmatched. Germline V CDR1 and CDR2: SNHLY, FYNNEI. CDR3 DNA: TGTGCCAGCAGAGCGACTAGCGGGGGAGGGGAGACCCAGTACTTC. Translation gives CASRATSGGGETQYF.

This chain joins TRBV9 and TRBJ2-1; no clear D. The V and J ends lost 1 base and 3 bases respectively, with 8 bases between them. CDR1 SGDLS and CDR2 YYNGEE come from the germline V gene. This CDR3 has 14 residues. CDR3 amino acids: CASSVSTLYNEQFF. The CDR3 region has the DNA TGTGCCAGCAGCGTAAGTACCCTCTACAATGAGCAGTTCTTC.